The 32 T cell receptor beta chains in this list originate from one sample, sequenced in a study of OX40 agonist ivuxolimab in advanced cancers. Sequenced by immunoSEQ multiplex PCR; TCRdb stores in-frame clones only, minus some. Of about 62,000 clones detected, 85% appear once; the ten largest clones hold 3.5% to 4%. Sequences were derived from CD4+ or CD8+ T cells sorted from blood, sampled in a trial of the OX40 agonist ivuxolimab. All receptors derive from an adult with an advanced solid tumor such as melanoma, head and neck, liver or kidney cancer.

The chain couples TRBV9 to TRBJ2-7; D is perhaps TRBD2 (5 bases). This CDR3 comprises 15 residues. Germline V gives CDR1 SGDLS, CDR2 YYNGEE. V lost 0 bases, J lost 0 bases, and 10 bases lay in between. CDR3 protein: CASSVGTGGSYEQYF. The CDR3 DNA follows: TGTGCCAGCAGCGTAGGAACTGGAGGCTCCTACGAGCAGTACTTC. The full variable domain, rest sourced from reference TRBV9 and TRBJ2-7, is DSGVTQTPKHLITATGQRVTLRCSPRSGDLSVYWYQQSLDQGLQFLIQYYNGEERAKGNILERFSAQQFPDLHSELNLSSLELGDSALYFCASSVGTGGSYEQYFGPGTRLTVT.

This clone appeared a single time. This chain links TRBV5-8 with TRBJ1-6; D unresolved. The CDR3 is 14 residues long. V was cut by 0 bases and J by 2 bases, with 3 bases left in between. In germline, CDR1 is SGHTS, CDR2 YDEGEE. CDR3 sequence reads: CASSLGTYNSPLHF. The CDR3 DNA reads TGTGCCAGCAGCTTGGGGACCTATAATTCACCCCTCCACTTT.

In this sample, this clone turned up once. This chain links TRBV27 with TRBJ2-7; TRBD1 agrees at 8 bases. The CDR3 totals 14 residues. Germline CDR1 is MNHEY and CDR2 is SMNVEV (reference sequence). V was clipped by 3 bases and J by 5 bases; unmatched bases: 6. For the CDR3, the DNA is TGTGCCAGCAGTTTTCAGGGGGCGGGCAACGAGCAGTACTTC. This encodes CASSFQGAGNEQYF.

V usage is TRBV19 and J usage is TRBJ2-1; TRBD2 matches 8 bases. After removal of 5 bases from V and 7 bases from J, the junction contained 13 bases not matched to a gene. CDR3 length: 16 amino acids. Germline V CDR1 and CDR2: LNHDA, SQIVND (reference sequence). CDR3 sequence: CASSPRQGRGGNEQFF. The CDR3, as DNA: TGTGCCAGTAGTCCACGGCAGGGCCGGGGGGGGAATGAGCAGTTCTTC.

J is TRBJ2-2 and V is TRBV7-3; 10 bases align to TRBD1. The germline V gene has CDR1 SGHTA and CDR2 FQGTGA. The trim removed 5 bases at V and 5 bases at J, leaving 5 bases unmatched. This CDR3 has 15 amino acids. CDR3 sequence (DNA): TGTGCCAGCAGCCCAAGGACAGGGGGGACCGGGGAGCTGTTTTTT. This sequence encodes CASSPRTGGTGELFF. Combining the CDR3 with reference TRBV7-3 and TRBJ2-2 gives the whole variable domain GAGVSQTPSNKVTEKGKYVELRCDPISGHTALYWYRQSLGQGPEFLIYFQGTGAADDSGLPNDRFFAVRPEGSVSTLKIQRTERGDSAVYLCASSPRTGGTGELFFGEGSRLTVL.

The rearrangement links TRBV5-5 to TRBJ2-7; no definite D call. CDR3 length: 12 amino acids. CDR1 and CDR2 (germline): SGHKS, YYEKEE (reference sequence). Trimming cost V 0 bases and J 3 bases, with 4 bases left between them. The CDR3: CASSLDNYEQYF. The CDR3 DNA reads as TGTGCCAGCAGCTTGGACAACTACGAGCAGTACTTC.

The V call is TRBV19, the J call TRBJ1-3; the D gene is possibly TRBD1 (5 bases). Per the germline V gene, CDR1 is LNHDA and CDR2 is SQIVND (reference sequence). This CDR3 region has 17 residues. Between the trimmed V and J ends, which lost 9 bases and 2 bases, there was a span of 23 bases. The CDR3 region has the DNA TGTGCCAGCACCCCTCCGGGCGTCAGGGTGGCTGGAAACACCATATATTTT. Translation gives CASTPPGVRVAGNTIYF.

The chain has TRBV5-6 and TRBJ2-1, with D possibly TRBD2 on 7 matching bases. CDR1 SGHDT and CDR2 YYEEEE come from the germline V gene. This CDR3 comprises 15 residues. Trimming took off 4 bases at V and 8 bases at J, with 19 bases between the two ends. CDR3 in amino acids: CASSNYGGPGDEQFF. CDR3 DNA: TGTGCCAGCAGCAACTACGGGGGGCCGGGGGATGAGCAGTTCTTC.

The chain joins TRBV5-6 to TRBJ1-2, with D possibly matching TRBD1 (5 bases). The CDR3 loop spans 15 amino acids. The germline V and J ends were trimmed by 1 base and 3 bases, with 13 bases remaining between them. Germline V CDR1 and CDR2: SGHDT, YYEEEE. The CDR3 DNA reads as TGTGCCAGCAGCTTGTTTAGCAGGGATGACTATGGCTACACCTTC. This encodes CASSLFSRDDYGYTF.

This clone turned up a few times. The chain uses TRBV18 and TRBJ2-2; D is perhaps TRBD1 (5 bases). Trimming removed 1 base from V and 0 bases from J, with 12 bases in between. Germline assignment: CDR1 KGHSH and CDR2 LQKENI. This CDR3 has 17 residues. Here the CDR3 DNA reads TGTGCCAGCTCACCACGTCCGACAGCTGCGAACACCGGGGAGCTGTTTTTT. The encoded protein is CASSPRPTAANTGELFF.

This rearrangement joins TRBV15 to TRBJ2-2; D is unclear. V dropped 0 bases and J dropped 0 bases, with 8 bases sitting between them. Germline-derived CDR1 and CDR2 are LNHNV and YYDKDF (reference sequence). The CDR3 is 16 residues long. For the CDR3, the DNA is TGTGCCACCAGCAGAGATAGGGCAACGAACACCGGGGAGCTGTTTTTT. Its protein is CATSRDRATNTGELFF.

The chain joins TRBV7-8 to TRBJ2-2; 16 nucleotides align to TRBD2. With 3 bases clipped from V and 0 bases from J, the junction kept 7 bases outside the gene matches. Germline loops: CDR1 SGHVS, CDR2 FQNEAQ. The CDR3 runs 20 residues. CDR3 amino acids: CASSFGTSGRAETNTGELFF. The CDR3 DNA reads as TGTGCCAGCAGCTTCGGGACTAGCGGGAGGGCCGAGACGAACACCGGGGAGCTGTTTTTT. Full variable domain (missing parts from reference TRBV7-8 and TRBJ2-2): GAGVSQSPRYKVAKRGQDVALRCDPISGHVSLFWYQQALGQGPEFLTYFQNEAQLDKSGLPSDRFFAERPEGSVSTLKIQRTQQEDSAVYLCASSFGTSGRAETNTGELFFGEGSRLTVL.

The DNA of the CDR3 is TGTGCCATCAGGACAGGGGGGAACACTGAAGCTTTCTTT. Translation: CAIRTGGNTEAFF. The rearrangement uses TRBV10-3 and TRBJ1-1; 9 bases agree with TRBD1. Germline V CDR1 and CDR2: ENHRY, SYGVKD. The CDR3 is 13 residues long. With V trimmed by 6 bases and J by 1 base, 0 bases remained unmatched.

V is TRBV2 and J is TRBJ2-7; D is uncertain. In germline, CDR1 is SNHLY, CDR2 FYNNEI. Between the trimmed V and J ends, which lost 4 bases and 4 bases, there was a span of 5 bases. CDR3 size: 11 residues. The CDR3 nucleotides read TGTGCCAGCAGTGCCGAGTACGAGCAGTACTTC. Translated, it gives CASSAEYEQYF.

The chain recombines TRBV7-8 with TRBJ2-5, with 11 nucleotides matching TRBD2. The end of the DNA fits TRBJ2-7 better, so the J call may be wrong. Germline assignment: CDR1 SGHVS and CDR2 FQNEAQ. The CDR3 extends over 16 amino acids. CDR3 nucleotides: TGTGCCAGCAGTCGTCCGACTAGCGGGGACTCCTACGAGCAGTACTTC. Amino acid sequence: CASSRPTSGDSYEQYF.

CDR3 DNA sequence: TGTGCCAGCAGTTACCGACAGGGACGAACTGAAGCTTTCTTT. Protein product: CASSYRQGRTEAFF. The V and J genes are TRBV27 and TRBJ1-1; TRBD1 aligns across 7 bases. V gave up 4 bases and J gave up 5 bases; unmatched junction bases: 7. This CDR3 has 14 amino acids. Germline values: CDR1 MNHEY, CDR2 SMNVEV (reference sequence).

This chain connects TRBV11-2 to TRBJ1-6; 9 positions match TRBD1. CDR1 and CDR2 (germline): SGHAT, FQNNGV. The CDR3 runs 16 residues. J was trimmed by 8 bases and V by 4 bases; bases with no gene match: 9. CDR3 sequence reads: CASSSSRGQGYSPLHF. The CDR3, as DNA: TGTGCCAGCAGCTCCTCCCGTGGACAGGGGTATTCACCCCTCCACTTT. The entire variable domain, with the rest obtained from reference TRBV11-2 and TRBJ1-6, is as follows: EAGVAQSPRYKIIEKRQSVAFWCNPISGHATLYWYQQILGQGPKLLIQFQNNGVVDDSQLPKDRFSAERLKGVDSTLKIQPAKLEDSAVYLCASSSSRGQGYSPLHFGNGTRLTVT.

The CDR3 DNA is TGCGCCAGCAGCTTGGCTGGGGCGCCGAACACCGGGGAGCTGTTTTTT. Amino acids: CASSLAGAPNTGELFF. The chain couples TRBV5-1 to TRBJ2-2, with D possibly matching TRBD1 (5 bases). The CDR3 consists of 16 residues. The V and J ends lost 0 bases and 0 bases respectively, with 9 bases between them. CDR1 and CDR2 (germline): SGHRS, YFSETQ.

V and J are TRBV28 and TRBJ1-1; a weak D match, TRBD1 (6 bases). Deletions cut 3 bases from V and 1 base from J, with 12 bases between. The CDR3 covers 15 residues. Germline CDR1 is MDHEN and CDR2 is SYDVKM. The CDR3: CASSFMDRQNTEAFF. The CDR3 nucleotides read TGTGCCAGCAGTTTCATGGACAGACAGAACACTGAAGCTTTCTTT.

The genes are TRBV27 and TRBJ2-5; D uncertain. The J call may be incorrect, as the DNA end agrees better with TRBJ2-7. Germline loops: CDR1 MNHEY, CDR2 SMNVEV (reference sequence). This CDR3 comprises 13 residues. The CDR3: CASSLMGSYEQYF. CDR3 bases: TGTGCCAGCAGTTTAATGGGCAGCTACGAGCAGTACTTC.

The CDR3 DNA is TGTGCCAGCAGCGACTACAATGAGCAGTTCTTC. Residues: CASSDYNEQFF. The rearrangement links TRBV27 to TRBJ2-1; D is ambiguous. Looked up from germline, CDR1 is MNHEY and CDR2 is SMNVEV (reference sequence). CDR3 length equals 11 residues. The ends were cut back, 6 bases at V and 3 bases at J, with 3 bases in the middle.

The DNA for the CDR3 is TGTGCCAGCAGCCAAGATACGACTCCTGGAAACACCATATATTTT. Translated: CASSQDTTPGNTIYF. The gene calls are TRBV4-2 and TRBJ1-3; D remains ambiguous. This CDR3 has 15 amino acids. V was trimmed by 0 bases and J by 2 bases, leaving 8 bases between them. Germline CDR1 LGHNA, CDR2 YNFKEQ.

The chain uses TRBV6-1 and TRBJ1-5; tentative D call: TRBD1 (6 bases). Germline lookup yields CDR1 MNHNS and CDR2 SASEGT. The CDR3 consists of 15 residues. V lost 2 bases, J lost 8 bases, and 16 bases lay in between. The CDR3 DNA is TGTGCCAGCAGTGAACGGGCAGGGGCCATTGAGCCCCAGCATTTT. Protein product: CASSERAGAIEPQHF.

This chain joins TRBV2 and TRBJ2-6; 9 bases map to TRBD2. From germline, CDR1 is SNHLY and CDR2 FYNNEI. V lost 0 bases and J lost 2; bases outside the gene matches: 2. This CDR3 spans 17 amino acids. DNA of the CDR3: TGTGCCAGCAGTGAAGCTAGCGGGAGACCTGGGGCCAACGTCCTGACTTTC. Amino acid sequence: CASSEASGRPGANVLTF.

The chain has TRBV7-9 and TRBJ2-4, with 10 bases lining up with TRBD1. The junction had 4 bases not matched to a gene; V was cut back by 5 bases and J by 9 bases. The CDR3 sequence is 13 residues long. Germline-derived CDR1 and CDR2 are SEHNR and FQNEAQ (reference sequence). CDR3 DNA sequence: TGTGCCAGCAGCCCACGGACAGGGGGCATTCAGTACTTC. Residues: CASSPRTGGIQYF. Full variable domain (rest looked up from reference TRBV7-9 and TRBJ2-4): DTGVSQNPRHKITKRGQNVTFRCDPISEHNRLYWYRQTLGQGPEFLTYFQNEAQLEKSRLLSDRFSAERPKGSFSTLEIQRTEQGDSAMYLCASSPRTGGIQYFGAGTRLSVL.

V and J are TRBV18 and TRBJ1-5; D call uncertain. Germline V lookup: CDR1 KGHSH, CDR2 LQKENI. CDR3 length equals 12 residues. The V end was cut by 4 bases, the J end by 3 bases, with 4 bases between. CDR3 sequence reads: CASSLSNQPQHF. Here the CDR3 DNA reads TGTGCCAGCTCACTCTCCAATCAGCCCCAGCATTTT.

This clone has just one count. The chain couples TRBV6-1 to TRBJ2-7; 8 nucleotides agree with TRBD1. Germline-derived CDR1 and CDR2 are MNHNS and SASEGT. This CDR3 contains 15 residues. The V segment lost 2 bases and the J segment 6 bases; nucleotides outside the gene matches: 9. This CDR3 is CASSERGQGESEQYF. For the CDR3, the DNA is TGTGCCAGCAGTGAAAGAGGACAGGGTGAGAGCGAGCAGTACTTC.

This clone appeared once. The junction departs from germline at one end; a sequencing error may be responsible. The chain combines TRBV5-1 with TRBJ2-7; D is ambiguous. This CDR3 contains 13 residues. Per the germline V gene, CDR1 is SGHRS and CDR2 is YFSETQ. The CDR3: CVSSLGQEYEQYF. The CDR3 nucleotides are TGCGTCAGCAGCTTGGGTCAGGAGTACGAGCAGTACTTC.

The chain couples TRBV19 to TRBJ2-7, with D possibly being TRBD1 (6 bases). Germline assignment: CDR1 LNHDA and CDR2 SQIVND (reference sequence). The length of the CDR3 is 14 residues. V lost 4 bases to trimming and J lost 2 bases, with 12 bases between them. CDR3 sequence reads: CASSKGGFTYEQYF. CDR3 nucleotide sequence: TGTGCCAGTAGTAAAGGGGGTTTCACCTACGAGCAGTACTTC.

This rearrangement joins TRBV6-1 to TRBJ2-5; D may be TRBD2 (5 bases). V dropped 5 bases and J dropped 1 base, with 11 bases sitting between them. Per the germline V gene, CDR1 is MNHNS and CDR2 is SASEGT. The CDR3 extends over 14 amino acids. CDR3 DNA: TGTGCCAGCAGTCGGGAACGACCCCAAGAGACCCAGTACTTC. Translation: CASSRERPQETQYF.

This clone was seen only a few times. The V gene is TRBV7-2, the J gene TRBJ2-7; unclear D gene. V lost 7 bases and J 0 bases, leaving 13 bases between the germline ends. Germline V gene sequence: CDR1 SGHTA, CDR2 FQGNSA. The CDR3 length is 14 residues. The CDR3: CASKPARSSYEQYF. CDR3 coding DNA: TGTGCCAGCAAACCTGCCAGGAGCTCCTACGAGCAGTACTTC.

The chain couples TRBV9 to TRBJ1-3; 10 nucleotides match TRBD1. The germline V gene encodes CDR1 SGDLS and CDR2 YYNGEE. The length of the CDR3 is 16 residues. V lost 3 bases and J lost 3; bases outside the gene matches: 6. This chain's CDR3 is CASSELGQGFGNTIYF. Here the CDR3 DNA reads TGTGCCAGCAGCGAATTGGGACAGGGGTTTGGAAACACCATATATTTT. The full variable domain, with the rest looked up from reference TRBV9 and TRBJ1-3, is DSGVTQTPKHLITATGQRVTLRCSPRSGDLSVYWYQQSLDQGLQFLIQYYNGEERAKGNILERFSAQQFPDLHSELNLSSLELGDSALYFCASSELGQGFGNTIYFGEGSWLTVV.